This passage covers 21 T cell receptor beta chains from one sample sequenced in a study of blood T cell repertoires in COVID-19. Generated by immunoSEQ multiplex PCR, the TCRdb table keeps only in-frame clones and is missing some. The table lists 120,000 or so clones, roughly 84% of them singletons. The sequenced sample consisted of PBMCs or T cells enriched from blood (not recorded which). Receptors were obtained from a woman younger than 45 who had recovered from COVID-19.

The V gene is TRBV10-3, the J gene TRBJ1-5; perhaps TRBD1 as D (5 bases). V lost 4 bases to trimming and J lost 0 bases, with 7 bases between them. The CDR3 loop spans 14 amino acids. Germline V gene sequence: CDR1 ENHRY, CDR2 SYGVKD. DNA for the CDR3: TGTGCCATCAGTGGGGGCCCTAGCAATCAGCCCCAGCATTTT. Translated: CAISGGPSNQPQHF.

The V gene is TRBV4-2, the J gene TRBJ2-2; 7 nucleotides match TRBD2. The ends lost 5 bases at V and 3 bases at J; junction bases unmatched: 6. The length of the CDR3 is 15 residues. Germline CDR1 LGHNA, CDR2 YNFKEQ. In DNA, the CDR3 is TGTGCCAGCAGCGACAGCGGGATGGACACCGGGGAGCTGTTTTTT. Translation gives CASSDSGMDTGELFF.

The gene calls are TRBV9 and TRBJ2-2; D gene unclear. This CDR3 has 16 residues. CDR1 and CDR2 from the germline V gene are SGDLS and YYNGEE. Trimming took off 3 bases at V and 5 bases at J, with 17 bases between the two ends. The CDR3 loop reads CASSEPPLSATGELFF. The CDR3 DNA reads TGTGCCAGCAGCGAGCCCCCCTTGAGTGCGACCGGGGAGCTGTTTTTT. The full variable domain, in which reference TRBV9 and TRBJ2-2 provide the parts outside the CDR3, is DSGVTQTPKHLITATGQRVTLRCSPRSGDLSVYWYQQSLDQGLQFLIQYYNGEERAKGNILERFSAQQFPDLHSELNLSSLELGDSALYFCASSEPPLSATGELFFGEGSRLTVL.

The chain links TRBV10-3 to TRBJ2-1; TRBD1 might be the D (6 bases). The V gene's germline CDR1 is ENHRY and CDR2 SYGVKD. This CDR3 spans 16 amino acids. V was pared by 3 bases and J by 5 bases, with 17 bases between. The CDR3 reads CAISDLFQGRNNEQFF. The CDR3 DNA is TGTGCCATCAGTGACCTCTTCCAGGGGCGGAACAATGAGCAGTTCTTC.

This rearrangement joins TRBV19 to TRBJ2-1, with 8 positions matching TRBD2. The CDR3 contains 12 residues. In germline, CDR1 is LNHDA, CDR2 SQIVND (reference sequence). J was trimmed by 9 bases and V by 9 bases; bases with no gene match: 7. CDR3 loop: CASGRGVGEQFF. The DNA for the CDR3 is TGTGCCAGCGGGAGGGGCGTAGGTGAGCAGTTCTTC. The full variable domain, rest sourced from reference TRBV19 and TRBJ2-1, is DGGITQSPKYLFRKEGQNVTLSCEQNLNHDAMYWYRQDPGQGLRLIYYSQIVNDFQKGDIAEGYSVSREKKESFPLTVTSAQKNPTAFYLCASGRGVGEQFFGPGTRLTVL.

The chain couples TRBV6-4 to TRBJ2-1; D may be TRBD2 (5 bases). CDR1 is MRHNA and CDR2 is SNTAGT in the germline V gene. This CDR3 has 14 amino acids. V shed 2 bases and J shed 6 bases, with 11 bases lying between them. The CDR3 loop is CASSDGVGGNEQFF. In DNA, the CDR3 is TGTGCCAGCAGTGACGGGGTAGGAGGCAATGAGCAGTTCTTC.

This chain joins TRBV4-1 and TRBJ1-2; 9 bases agree with TRBD1. The germline V gene encodes CDR1 MGHRA and CDR2 YSYEKL. This CDR3 region has 14 residues. The V gene end was trimmed by 4 bases and the J gene end by 2 bases; junction bases not matched to a gene: 2. The CDR3 loop is CASSPGTGNYGYTF. The CDR3 coding sequence is TGCGCCAGCAGCCCCGGGACAGGGAACTATGGCTACACCTTC.

This clone was observed once. The chain links TRBV10-3 to TRBJ2-5; TRBD1 is a possible D gene (5 bases). The germline gives CDR1 ENHRY, CDR2 SYGVKD. With 6 bases removed from V and 1 base from J, the gap between germline ends came to 12 bases. The CDR3 length is 14 residues. DNA for the CDR3: TGTGCCATCAGAGCCCAGGGCCCCCAAGAGACCCAGTACTTC. Amino acid sequence: CAIRAQGPQETQYF.

The chain joins TRBV4-1 to TRBJ2-3, with D possibly TRBD1 on 5 matching bases. The V gene's germline CDR1 is MGHRA and CDR2 YSYEKL. Trimming left V 3 bases short and J 1 base short, with 14 bases between. The CDR3 spans 16 residues. The CDR3 coding sequence is TGCGCCAGCAGCCAGAGCAGGGTAGGCGGCACAGATACGCAGTATTTT. Its protein is CASSQSRVGGTDTQYF.

The chain employs TRBV18 and TRBJ1-5, with a weak D call TRBD1 (5 bases). CDR1 is KGHSH, CDR2 LQKENI, per germline. V was clipped by 6 bases and J by 2 bases, with 8 bases between them. The CDR3 runs to 13 residues. CDR3 region: CASSTGGNQPQHF. In DNA, the CDR3 is TGTGCCAGCTCCACGGGGGGCAATCAGCCCCAGCATTTT.

The J gene is TRBJ2-3, the V gene TRBV10-3; D is unclear. CDR3 length: 14 amino acids. Germline values: CDR1 ENHRY, CDR2 SYGVKD. Trimming removed 6 bases from V and 0 bases from J, with 10 bases in between. This CDR3 reads CAIRLTRSTDTQYF. CDR3 sequence (DNA): TGTGCCATCAGGTTAACACGTAGCACAGATACGCAGTATTTT.

Remarks on this clone: The identical CDR3 is also encoded by other nucleotide sequences in the sample. The chain combines TRBV28 with TRBJ2-7; D is undetermined. Germline CDR1 MDHEN, CDR2 SYDVKM. V lost 4 bases, J lost 2 bases, and 3 bases lay in between. The length of the CDR3 is 11 residues. The CDR3 reads CASSSTYEQYF. CDR3 nucleotides: TGTGCCAGCAGTTCAACCTACGAGCAGTACTTC.

The V gene is TRBV6-2 or TRBV6-3, the J gene TRBJ1-1; 10 positions agree with TRBD1. CDR3 length equals 15 residues. With 2 bases clipped from V and 6 bases from J, the junction kept 6 bases outside the gene matches. Germline V gene sequence: CDR1 MNHEY, CDR2 SVGEGT. The CDR3 nucleotides read TGTGCCAGCAGTTACGGGGGGACAGGGGTCCCTGAAGCTTTCTTT. Protein sequence: CASSYGGTGVPEAFF.

The rearrangement links TRBV28 to TRBJ2-1; D remains unclear. Per the germline V gene, CDR1 is MDHEN and CDR2 is SYDVKM. CDR3 size: 12 residues. The V and J ends lost 3 bases and 6 bases respectively, with 6 bases between them. The CDR3 region is CASSFLVNEQFF. The DNA for the CDR3 is TGTGCCAGCAGTTTTCTTGTCAATGAGCAGTTCTTC.

The chain carries TRBV7-2 and TRBJ2-1; D gene ambiguous. With 1 base removed from V and 8 bases from J, the gap between germline ends came to 18 bases. Germline lookup yields CDR1 SGHTA and CDR2 FQGNSA. This CDR3 spans 16 amino acids. Written as DNA, the CDR3 is TGTGCCAGCAGCTTAGACAGTAGTGGAATGGAACATGAGCAGTTCTTC. Protein sequence: CASSLDSSGMEHEQFF. Supplemented by reference TRBV7-2 and TRBJ2-1, the full variable domain reads GAGVSQSPSNKVTEKGKDVELRCDPISGHTALYWYRQSLGQGLEFLIYFQGNSAPDKSGLPSDRFSAERTGGSVSTLTIQRTQQEDSAVYLCASSLDSSGMEHEQFFGPGTRLTVL.

This clone was counted only a few times. V and J are TRBV4-2 and TRBJ1-6; the D is unclear. Trimming took 0 bases from V and 9 from J, leaving 9 bases between them. This CDR3 is 14 amino acids long. CDR1 is LGHNA and CDR2 is YNFKEQ in the germline V gene. The CDR3 here is CASSQDGHSSPLHF. The CDR3 DNA is TGTGCCAGCAGCCAAGATGGGCACAGTTCACCCCTCCACTTT.

The chain joins TRBV27 to TRBJ2-7, with 9 nucleotides matching TRBD1. Germline V CDR1 and CDR2: MNHEY, SMNVEV (reference sequence). The CDR3 covers 16 residues. Trimming took 8 bases from V and 1 from J; bases not matched to a gene: 12. The CDR3 DNA reads TGTGCCAGCGCCCCCCCGATGACAGGGGGGTCCTACGAGCAGTACTTC. It codes for CASAPPMTGGSYEQYF.

In its sample, this clone was seen a few times. The rearrangement uses TRBV28 and TRBJ2-1; D remains unclear. Germline V gene sequence: CDR1 MDHEN, CDR2 SYDVKM. The V gene lost 4 bases and the J gene lost 8 bases, with 18 bases spanning the gap. The CDR3 contains 15 residues. The DNA for the CDR3 is TGTGCCAGCAGTTCTAATCGGGTACCCACGGATGAGCAGTTCTTC. Translation gives CASSSNRVPTDEQFF. The full variable domain, with the rest looked up from reference TRBV28 and TRBJ2-1, is DVKVTQSSRYLVKRTGEKVFLECVQDMDHENMFWYRQDPGLGLRLIYFSYDVKMKEKGDIPEGYSVSREKKERFSLILESASTNQTSMYLCASSSNRVPTDEQFFGPGTRLTVL.

The chain is built from TRBV27 and TRBJ1-2; the match to TRBD1 covers 7 bases. The germline V gene has CDR1 MNHEY and CDR2 SMNVEV (reference sequence). The V gene end was trimmed by 6 bases and the J gene end by 7 bases; junction bases not matched to a gene: 8. CDR3 length: 13 residues. The CDR3 DNA follows: TGTGCCAGCAGAGCGACAGGGTTTAGTGGCTACACCTTC. This codes for CASRATGFSGYTF.

The genes are TRBV19 and TRBJ2-1; TRBD1 agrees at 7 bases. This CDR3 region has 17 residues. Germline CDR1 and CDR2: LNHDA and SQIVND (reference sequence). Trimming removed 5 bases from V and 5 bases from J; junction bases left unmatched: 15. Here the CDR3 reads CASSPLQGTLHHNEQFF. CDR3 DNA: TGTGCCAGTAGTCCACTACAGGGGACCTTGCACCACAATGAGCAGTTCTTC. Full variable domain (outside the CDR3, taken from reference TRBV19 and TRBJ2-1): DGGITQSPKYLFRKEGQNVTLSCEQNLNHDAMYWYRQDPGQGLRLIYYSQIVNDFQKGDIAEGYSVSREKKESFPLTVTSAQKNPTAFYLCASSPLQGTLHHNEQFFGPGTRLTVL.

The chain uses TRBV18 and TRBJ2-1, with 8 bases that match TRBD2. Germline CDR1 is KGHSH and CDR2 is LQKENI. This CDR3 is 16 amino acids long. After removal of 3 bases from V and 0 bases from J, the junction contained 4 bases not matched to a gene. The CDR3 nucleotides are TGTGCCAGCTCACCCCGACTAGCGACCTCCTACAATGAGCAGTTCTTC. Residues: CASSPRLATSYNEQFF.